A selection of T cell receptor beta chains follows, all from one sample in a study of shared clonotypes between healthy human individuals. Data came from immunoSEQ multiplex PCR; TCRdb stores just in-frame clones and leaves some out. The sample has roughly 2.1 million clones, about 92% seen once. Sequencing was carried out using naive CD8+ T cells from PBMCs. These TCRs come from a man aged 18 to 30 in good health. Some clones in this sample may be carry-over from other donors' samples. Both conserved end residues are part of each CDR3. The order of the fields is V gene, J gene, CDR3 protein.

v_call: TRBV27; j_call: TRBJ2-1; cdr3_aa: CASGDNEQFF
v_call: TRBV16; j_call: TRBJ2-7; cdr3_aa: CASSQLDGYLSEQYF
v_call: TRBV4-1; j_call: TRBJ1-1; cdr3_aa: CASSQQGMNTEAFF
v_call: TRBV27; j_call: TRBJ1-2; cdr3_aa: CASSPGGFGYGYTF
v_call: TRBV9; j_call: TRBJ1-2; cdr3_aa: CASSVKTGPAAGGYTF
v_call: TRBV5-4; j_call: TRBJ2-2; cdr3_aa: CASKYPEGLGTGELFF
v_call: TRBV7-8; j_call: TRBJ2-5; cdr3_aa: CASSAGTVQETQYF
v_call: TRBV28; j_call: TRBJ2-1; cdr3_aa: CASSTRGWGSIYNEQFF
v_call: TRBV18; j_call: TRBJ2-2; cdr3_aa: CASSPGLAGGPTGELFF
v_call: TRBV27; j_call: TRBJ2-3; cdr3_aa: CASSYVGTQYF
v_call: TRBV7-9; j_call: TRBJ1-2; cdr3_aa: CASSALRGEGNYGYTF
v_call: TRBV27; j_call: TRBJ1-5; cdr3_aa: CASSLFGGAPNQPQHF
v_call: TRBV19; j_call: TRBJ2-2; cdr3_aa: CASRHMTGELFF
v_call: TRBV29-1; j_call: TRBJ2-1; cdr3_aa: CSVEGLRDRHYNEQFF
v_call: TRBV5-1; j_call: TRBJ1-1; cdr3_aa: CASSWTGGNTEAFF
v_call: TRBV30; j_call: TRBJ2-1; cdr3_aa: CAWIKRGVREQFF
v_call: TRBV15; j_call: TRBJ2-5; cdr3_aa: CATSSDQETQYF
v_call: TRBV19; j_call: TRBJ2-7; cdr3_aa: CASSMSGTYEQYF
v_call: TRBV27; j_call: TRBJ2-7; cdr3_aa: CASSLPPGRGSYEQYF
v_call: TRBV9; j_call: TRBJ2-3; cdr3_aa: CASSPGSGRSTDTQYF
v_call: TRBV6-6; j_call: TRBJ2-1; cdr3_aa: CASSLAGVTHEQFF
v_call: TRBV7-9; j_call: TRBJ2-7; cdr3_aa: CASSSSRERVPYEQYF
v_call: TRBV27; j_call: TRBJ2-3; cdr3_aa: CASSPTSTSGDTQYF